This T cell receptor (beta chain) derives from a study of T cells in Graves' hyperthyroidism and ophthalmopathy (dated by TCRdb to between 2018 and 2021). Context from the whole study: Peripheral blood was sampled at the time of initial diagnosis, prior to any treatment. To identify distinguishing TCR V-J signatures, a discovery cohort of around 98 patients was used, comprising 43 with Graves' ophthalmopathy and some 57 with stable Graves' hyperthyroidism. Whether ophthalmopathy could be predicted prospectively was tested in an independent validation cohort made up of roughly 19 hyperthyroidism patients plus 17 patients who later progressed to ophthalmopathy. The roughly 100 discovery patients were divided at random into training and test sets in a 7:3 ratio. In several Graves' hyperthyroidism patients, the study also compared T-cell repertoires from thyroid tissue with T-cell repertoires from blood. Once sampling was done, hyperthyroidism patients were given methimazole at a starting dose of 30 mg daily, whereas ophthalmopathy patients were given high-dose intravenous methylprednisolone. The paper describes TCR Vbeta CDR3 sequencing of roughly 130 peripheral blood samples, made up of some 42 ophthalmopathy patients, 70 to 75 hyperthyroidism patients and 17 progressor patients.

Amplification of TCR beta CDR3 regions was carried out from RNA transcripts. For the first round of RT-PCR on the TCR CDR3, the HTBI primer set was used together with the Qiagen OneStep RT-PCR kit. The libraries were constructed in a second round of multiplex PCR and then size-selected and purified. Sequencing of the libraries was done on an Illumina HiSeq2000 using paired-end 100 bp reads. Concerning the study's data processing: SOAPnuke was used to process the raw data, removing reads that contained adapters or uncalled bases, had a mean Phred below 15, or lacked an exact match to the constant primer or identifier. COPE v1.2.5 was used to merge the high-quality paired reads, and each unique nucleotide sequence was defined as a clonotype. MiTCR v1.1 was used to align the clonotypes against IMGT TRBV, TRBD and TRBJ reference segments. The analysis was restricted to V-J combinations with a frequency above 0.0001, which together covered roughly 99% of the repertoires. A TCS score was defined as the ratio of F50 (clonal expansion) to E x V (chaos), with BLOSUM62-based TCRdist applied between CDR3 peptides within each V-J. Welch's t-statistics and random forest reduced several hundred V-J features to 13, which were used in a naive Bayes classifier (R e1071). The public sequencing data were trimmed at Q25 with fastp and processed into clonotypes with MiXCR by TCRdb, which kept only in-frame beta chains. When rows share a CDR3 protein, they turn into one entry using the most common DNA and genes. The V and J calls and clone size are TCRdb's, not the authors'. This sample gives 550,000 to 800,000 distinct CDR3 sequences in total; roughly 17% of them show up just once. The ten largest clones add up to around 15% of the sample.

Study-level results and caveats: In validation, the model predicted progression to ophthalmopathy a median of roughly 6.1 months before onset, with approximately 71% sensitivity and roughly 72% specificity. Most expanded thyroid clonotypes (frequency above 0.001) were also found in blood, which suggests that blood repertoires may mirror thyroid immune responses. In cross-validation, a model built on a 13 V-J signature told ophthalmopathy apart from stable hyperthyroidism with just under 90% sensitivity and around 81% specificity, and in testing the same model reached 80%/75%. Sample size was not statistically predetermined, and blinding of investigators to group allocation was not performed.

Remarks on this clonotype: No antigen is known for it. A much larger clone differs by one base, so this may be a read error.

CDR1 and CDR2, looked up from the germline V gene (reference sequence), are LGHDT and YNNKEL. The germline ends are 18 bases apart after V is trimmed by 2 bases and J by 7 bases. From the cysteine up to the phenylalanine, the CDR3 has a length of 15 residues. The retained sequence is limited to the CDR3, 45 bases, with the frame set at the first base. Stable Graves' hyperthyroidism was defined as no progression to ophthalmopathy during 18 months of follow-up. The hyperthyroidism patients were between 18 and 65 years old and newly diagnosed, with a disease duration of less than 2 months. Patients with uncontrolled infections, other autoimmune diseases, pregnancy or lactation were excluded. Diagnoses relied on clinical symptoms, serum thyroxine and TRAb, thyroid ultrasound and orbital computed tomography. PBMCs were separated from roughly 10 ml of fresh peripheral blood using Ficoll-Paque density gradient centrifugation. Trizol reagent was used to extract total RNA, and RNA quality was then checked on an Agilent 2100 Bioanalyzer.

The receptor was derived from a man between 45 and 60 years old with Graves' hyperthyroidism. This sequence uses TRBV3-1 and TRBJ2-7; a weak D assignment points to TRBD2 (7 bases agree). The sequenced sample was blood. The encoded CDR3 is CASSQPGGSTNEQYF. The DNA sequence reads TGTGCCAGCAGCCAACCGGGGGGCTCGACCAATGAGCAGTACTTC.